A selection of T cell receptor beta chains follows, all from one sample in a study of T cells in Graves' hyperthyroidism and ophthalmopathy. Using its own MiXCR run on the multiplex PCR reads, TCRdb lists one record per CDR3 protein. The sample yields over 550,000 distinct CDR3 sequences, 16% seen once. The sequenced material came from blood. These receptors originate from a woman in her late teens or twenties with Graves' hyperthyroidism. Each CDR3 is given with its conserved first and last residue. The order of the fields is V gene, J gene, D gene, CDR3 protein. The D gene is left open where the match is weak.

V: TRBV6-5
J: TRBJ2-7
D: NA
CDR3: CASSYSRGGLYEQYF

V: TRBV7-6
J: TRBJ2-2
D: TRBD2
CDR3: CASSAQRGAGELFF

V: TRBV5-1
J: TRBJ2-5
D: TRBD2
CDR3: CASSLSVAGTGETQYF

V: TRBV28
J: TRBJ1-1
D: NA
CDR3: CASSEQGTEAFF

V: TRBV12-3/TRBV12-4
J: TRBJ2-6
D: NA
CDR3: CASSHSSGANVLTF

V: TRBV7-3
J: TRBJ2-5
D: NA
CDR3: CASSLTTVETQYF

V: TRBV6-1
J: TRBJ2-2
D: NA
CDR3: CARRDTFTGELFF

V: TRBV7-9
J: TRBJ2-2
D: NA
CDR3: CASSYDQGSTGGLFF

V: TRBV6-9
J: TRBJ2-1
D: NA
CDR3: CASSSSSGVGEQFF

V: TRBV4-1
J: TRBJ1-1
D: NA
CDR3: CASSQDRSWARGSLRTEAFF

V: TRBV20-1
J: TRBJ2-3
D: TRBD2
CDR3: CSAKRDYSASTDTQYF

V: TRBV12-3/TRBV12-4
J: TRBJ1-5
D: TRBD1
CDR3: CASSFWGQGNQSQHF

V: TRBV28
J: TRBJ1-4
D: NA
CDR3: CASSFVTGPRFNEKLFF

V: TRBV19
J: TRBJ2-4
D: TRBD1
CDR3: CASSMQGAAKNIQYF

V: TRBV6-1
J: TRBJ2-1
D: TRBD2
CDR3: CASIRGGSSYNEQFF

V: TRBV12-3/TRBV12-4
J: TRBJ1-1
D: TRBD1
CDR3: CASSSGQDRAFF